These 27 T cell receptor beta chains were all obtained from the same sample, sequenced in a study of cytomegalovirus exposure and HLA in healthy donors. 13 Jbeta primers and 60 Vbeta primers were used for the PCR. Assay: immunoSEQ multiplex PCR; the TCRdb copy retains only in-frame clones and omits some. There are about 150,000 clones in the sample; roughly 83% occur only once, and around 3.2% lies in the top ten. The sample consisted of PBMCs. These receptor sequences come from a human donor in good health.

This clone was counted only a few times. The chain links TRBV19 to TRBJ1-1; D remains unclear. This CDR3 is 15 amino acids long. V lost 1 base to trimming and J lost 1 base, with 10 bases between them. Germline lookup yields CDR1 LNHDA and CDR2 SQIVND (reference sequence). In DNA, the CDR3 is TGTGCCAGTAGTATAGGACCGGGAGGGAACACTGAAGCTTTCTTT. Amino acids: CASSIGPGGNTEAFF.

This chain uses TRBV5-1 with TRBJ2-5; tentatively, D is TRBD2 (7 bases). Trimming left V 6 bases short and J 3 bases short, with 15 bases between. The CDR3 extends over 14 amino acids. Germline CDR1 is SGHRS and CDR2 is YFSETQ. The CDR3 here is CASKGGPAEETQYF. The DNA for the CDR3 is TGCGCCAGCAAGGGGGGGCCGGCTGAAGAGACCCAGTACTTC.

This clone showed up just a few times. The J gene is TRBJ2-3, the V gene TRBV30; D gene ambiguous. V dropped 0 bases and J dropped 0 bases, with 4 bases sitting between them. The CDR3 has 13 amino acids. Germline CDR1 GTSNPN, CDR2 SVGIG (reference sequence). This CDR3 is CAWSVRSTDTQYF. In nucleotides, the CDR3 is TGTGCCTGGAGTGTACGGAGCACAGATACGCAGTATTTT.

V and J are TRBV14 and TRBJ1-1; D is perhaps TRBD1 (6 bases). Deletions cut 8 bases from V and 5 bases from J, with 15 bases between. This CDR3 contains 13 residues. Looked up from germline, CDR1 is SGHDN and CDR2 is FVKESK. In DNA form, the CDR3 reads TGTGCCAGCGAGAGGGGGAGAGGTACTGAAGCTTTCTTT. Translation gives CASERGRGTEAFF.

The chain uses TRBV19 and TRBJ1-2; TRBD1 matches at 7 bases. CDR1 and CDR2 from the germline V gene are LNHDA and SQIVND (reference sequence). V shed 5 bases, J shed 3 bases, and the junction held 6 bases outside the gene matches. This CDR3 contains 14 residues. CDR3 region: CASSLTQGYYGYTF. CDR3 sequence (DNA): TGTGCCAGTAGTCTAACACAGGGGTACTATGGCTACACCTTC.

The V gene is TRBV5-1, the J gene TRBJ1-1; no clear D gene. The V gene's germline CDR1 is SGHRS and CDR2 YFSETQ. There are 14 residues in the CDR3. The V end was cut by 0 bases, the J end by 1 base, with 7 bases between. The CDR3: CASSLALTNTEAFF. DNA for the CDR3: TGCGCCAGCAGCTTGGCCCTAACGAACACTGAAGCTTTCTTT.

The gene calls are TRBV27 and TRBJ2-1; 15 bases line up with TRBD2. V lost 7 bases to trimming and J lost 1 base; unmatched junction nucleotides: 2. Germline CDR1 is MNHEY and CDR2 is SMNVEV (reference sequence). The length of the CDR3 is 16 residues. The CDR3 region has the DNA TGTGCCAGCATGGGACTAGCGGGGGGATCCTACAATGAGCAGTTCTTC. Protein: CASMGLAGGSYNEQFF.

This chain joins TRBV19 and TRBJ1-5; D possibly corresponds to TRBD1 (5 bases). The CDR3 extends over 14 amino acids. Trimming cost V 3 bases and J 6 bases, with 12 bases left between them. Germline lookup yields CDR1 LNHDA and CDR2 SQIVND (reference sequence). The CDR3 DNA sequence: TGTGCCAGTAGTATGGACACCGCTATTCAGCCCCAGCATTTT. It encodes CASSMDTAIQPQHF.

V gene TRBV4-2 combines with J gene TRBJ1-5, with TRBD1 as a possible D gene (6 bases). Germline CDR1 and CDR2: LGHNA and YNFKEQ. This CDR3 region has 16 residues. Trimming cost V 3 bases and J 6 bases, with 18 bases left between them. This CDR3 reads CASSQNSGVSVQPQHF. As DNA, the CDR3 is TGTGCCAGCAGCCAGAATTCAGGGGTTTCGGTTCAGCCCCAGCATTTT.

This clone was seen once. The chain joins TRBV19 to TRBJ2-7, with D tentatively TRBD1 (6 bases). The CDR3 has 12 residues. Trimming removed 5 bases at V and 5 bases at J, with 10 bases between. Looked up from germline, CDR1 is LNHDA and CDR2 is SQIVND (reference sequence). This chain's CDR3 is CASSAGDHEQYF. Written as DNA, the CDR3 is TGTGCCAGTAGTGCAGGGGACCACGAGCAGTACTTC.

This clone was seen more than once but under ten times. V usage is TRBV4-1 and J usage is TRBJ2-2; unclear D gene. Looked up from germline, CDR1 is MGHRA and CDR2 is YSYEKL. V lost 0 bases and J lost 6, with 11 bases in between. The CDR3 is 15 residues long. This chain's CDR3 is CASSQDGLIPGELFF. CDR3 in DNA: TGCGCCAGCAGCCAAGATGGGCTGATACCCGGGGAGCTGTTTTTT.

The rearrangement links TRBV25-1 to TRBJ1-2; maybe TRBD1 (5 bases). Trimming removed 5 bases at V and 2 bases at J, with 15 bases between. This CDR3 is built from 15 residues. Germline-derived CDR1 and CDR2 are MGHDK and SYGVNS. The CDR3 coding sequence is TGTGCCAGCAGTAACCTAGTGGGGGGGAACTATGGCTACACCTTC. Residues: CASSNLVGGNYGYTF.

J is TRBJ2-3 and V is TRBV7-9, with D unresolved. Germline V gene data show CDR1 as SEHNR and CDR2 as FQNEAQ (reference sequence). The CDR3 is 15 residues long. Trimming took off 2 bases at V and 6 bases at J, with 15 bases between the two ends. CDR3 in DNA: TGTGCCAGCAGCTTATCCCTATTCTCCCGGGATACGCAGTATTTT. Its translation is CASSLSLFSRDTQYF.

The J gene is TRBJ1-5, the V gene TRBV9; D is perhaps TRBD1 (5 bases). Trimming shortened V by 3 bases and J by 3 bases, and 10 bases separated the two germline ends. Looked up from germline, CDR1 is SGDLS and CDR2 is YYNGEE. The CDR3 is 14 residues long. The chain's CDR3 is CASSAGGNNQPQHF. In DNA form, the CDR3 reads TGTGCCAGCAGCGCCGGGGGTAACAATCAGCCCCAGCATTTT.

The chain recombines TRBV6-1 with TRBJ2-7; a weak D match, TRBD2 (5 bases). V lost 6 bases and J lost 2, with 17 bases in between. The CDR3 totals 15 residues. Germline V gene lookup returns CDR1 MNHNS and CDR2 SASEGT. CDR3 loop: CASSQLSGNTYEQYF. In DNA form, the CDR3 reads TGTGCCAGCAGCCAGCTAAGCGGCAACACCTACGAGCAGTACTTC.

This clone has just a few counts. The chain combines TRBV6-5 with TRBJ2-1, with 7 bases aligning to TRBD2. The CDR3 has 12 residues. The V and J ends lost 10 bases and 6 bases, in that order; junction bases with no gene match: 6. Per germline, CDR1 MNHEY and CDR2 SVGAGI. The CDR3 loop reads CATSPGGNEQFF. Here the CDR3 DNA reads TGTGCCACCAGCCCGGGAGGCAATGAGCAGTTCTTC.

With respect to this clone: Other DNA sequences in the same sample also yield this CDR3. The chain couples TRBV5-6 to TRBJ2-3; D gene uncertain. Trimming pared 2 bases from V and 0 bases from J, leaving 10 bases between. Per germline, CDR1 SGHDT and CDR2 YYEEEE. This CDR3 comprises 15 residues. CDR3 in amino acids: CASSFGGFSTDTQYF. In nucleotides, the CDR3 is TGTGCCAGCAGCTTTGGCGGATTCAGCACAGATACGCAGTATTTT.

CDR3 in amino acids: CASSPWGGRTDTQYF. The CDR3 nucleotides read TGTGCCAGCAGCCCGTGGGGGGGAAGGACAGATACGCAGTATTTT. The chain links TRBV5-6 to TRBJ2-3; 7 nucleotides match TRBD2. The CDR3 is 15 residues long. The germline V gene encodes CDR1 SGHDT and CDR2 YYEEEE. The J segment lost 3 bases and the V segment lost 4 bases, leaving 8 bases of the junction unmatched.

CDR3 protein: CASSQTSGSGDEQFF. For the CDR3, the DNA is TGTGCCAGCAGTCAAACTAGCGGGAGTGGGGATGAGCAGTTCTTC. J is TRBJ2-1 and V is TRBV6-4, with 11 bases identical to TRBD2. This CDR3 comprises 15 residues. V lost 5 bases and J lost 8; bases outside the gene matches: 8. The V gene's germline CDR1 is MRHNA and CDR2 SNTAGT.

This CDR3 reads CASSPRLGGEETQYF. CDR3 sequence (DNA): TGTGCCAGCAGCCCCCGACTAGGAGGGGAAGAGACCCAGTACTTC. The gene calls are TRBV11-3 and TRBJ2-5; D might be TRBD2 (6 bases). V was clipped by 5 bases and J by 3 bases, with 16 bases between them. The germline gives CDR1 SGHNT, CDR2 YENEEA. The CDR3 contains 15 residues.

This clone occurred once. The CDR3: CSVGQGAEGYTF. The CDR3 bases are TGCAGCGTCGGACAGGGGGCCGAGGGCTACACCTTC. The chain is built from TRBV29-1 and TRBJ1-2; 11 positions agree with TRBD1. Trimming took 6 bases from V and 8 from J; bases not matched to a gene: 5. The germline gives CDR1 SQVTM, CDR2 ANQGSEA. This CDR3 comprises 12 residues.

V usage is TRBV28 and J usage is TRBJ2-1; TRBD2 matches at 15 bases. The CDR3 extends over 18 amino acids. CDR1 MDHEN and CDR2 SYDVKM come from the germline V gene. J lost 0 bases, V lost 3 bases, and 3 bases had no gene match. CDR3 region: CASSLGTSGGSSYNEQFF. The CDR3 DNA follows: TGTGCCAGCAGTTTGGGGACTAGCGGGGGGAGCTCCTACAATGAGCAGTTCTTC.

The rearrangement joins TRBV2 to TRBJ2-1; 9 bases are a match to TRBD2. This CDR3 spans 16 amino acids. The ends lost 4 bases at V and 9 bases at J; junction bases unmatched: 13. Germline V gene data show CDR1 as SNHLY and CDR2 as FYNNEI. CDR3 nucleotide sequence: TGTGCCAGCAGTGGGGGGGGAGCTAGCGGGATTTTTGAGCAGTTCTTC. Protein: CASSGGGASGIFEQFF.

This rearrangement joins TRBV5-4 to TRBJ1-2; 11 bases are a match to TRBD1. This CDR3 spans 15 amino acids. Germline values: CDR1 SGHNT, CDR2 YYREEE (reference sequence). V shed 0 bases, J shed 7 bases, and the junction held 5 bases outside the gene matches. CDR3 sequence reads: CASSLGGTGGRGYTF. The CDR3 region has the DNA TGTGCCAGCAGCTTGGGGGGGACAGGGGGTCGTGGCTACACCTTC.

This CDR3 is CASSASTAKNTEAFF. The CDR3 DNA sequence: TGTGCCAGCAGCGCCTCGACAGCAAAGAACACTGAAGCTTTCTTT. The V gene is TRBV7-6, the J gene TRBJ1-1, with D perhaps matching TRBD1 (5 bases). This CDR3 has 15 amino acids. The germline CDR1 and CDR2 sequences are SGHVS and FNYEAQ. Trimming shortened V by 5 bases and J by 1 base, and 14 bases separated the two germline ends.

This chain connects TRBV19 to TRBJ1-5; D is perhaps TRBD1 (5 bases). V was trimmed by 1 base and J by 4 bases, leaving 11 bases between them. This CDR3 region has 15 residues. Germline lookup yields CDR1 LNHDA and CDR2 SQIVND (reference sequence). CDR3 nucleotides: TGTGCCAGTAGTATAGTCCTTAGGGGAAATCAGCCCCAGCATTTT. It yields the protein CASSIVLRGNQPQHF.

This clone was recorded only once. V is TRBV4-2 and J is TRBJ2-3; D is possibly TRBD2 (6 bases). The CDR3 consists of 16 residues. The germline V gene has CDR1 LGHNA and CDR2 YNFKEQ. Trimming took off 1 base at V and 0 bases at J, with 11 bases between the two ends. Here the CDR3 DNA reads TGTGCCAGCAGCCAAGTTCAGCGGGTGAGCACAGATACGCAGTATTTT. It specifies CASSQVQRVSTDTQYF.